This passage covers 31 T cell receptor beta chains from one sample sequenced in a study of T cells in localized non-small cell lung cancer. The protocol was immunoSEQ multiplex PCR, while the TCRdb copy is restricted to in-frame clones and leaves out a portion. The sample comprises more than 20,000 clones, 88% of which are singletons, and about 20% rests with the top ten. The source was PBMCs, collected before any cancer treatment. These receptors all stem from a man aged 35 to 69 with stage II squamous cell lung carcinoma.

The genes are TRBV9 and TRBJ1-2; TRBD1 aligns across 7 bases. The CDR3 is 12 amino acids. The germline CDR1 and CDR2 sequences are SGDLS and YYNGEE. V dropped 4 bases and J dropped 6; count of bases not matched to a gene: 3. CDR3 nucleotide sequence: TGTGCCAGCAGCCCTGGGACAGATGGCTACACCTTC. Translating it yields CASSPGTDGYTF.

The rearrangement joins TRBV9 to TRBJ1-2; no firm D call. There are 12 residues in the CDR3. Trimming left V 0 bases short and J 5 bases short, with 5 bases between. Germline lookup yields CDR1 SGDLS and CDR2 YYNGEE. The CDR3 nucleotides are TGTGCCAGCAGCGTAGGGCAATATGGCTACACCTTC. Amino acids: CASSVGQYGYTF.

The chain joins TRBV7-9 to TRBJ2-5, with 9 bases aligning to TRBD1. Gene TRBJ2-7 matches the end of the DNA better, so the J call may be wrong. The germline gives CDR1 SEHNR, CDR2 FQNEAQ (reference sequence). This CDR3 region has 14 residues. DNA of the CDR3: TGTGCCAGCACCACCGGGACAGGGTCTCCCGAGCAGTACTTC. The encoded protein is CASTTGTGSPEQYF.

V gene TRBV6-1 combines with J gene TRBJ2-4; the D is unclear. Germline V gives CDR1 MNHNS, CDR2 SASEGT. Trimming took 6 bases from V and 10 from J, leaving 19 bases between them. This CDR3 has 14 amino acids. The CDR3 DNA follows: TGTGCCAGCAGGGAGACGCCCAGCATCGGGATTCAGTACTTC. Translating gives CASRETPSIGIQYF.

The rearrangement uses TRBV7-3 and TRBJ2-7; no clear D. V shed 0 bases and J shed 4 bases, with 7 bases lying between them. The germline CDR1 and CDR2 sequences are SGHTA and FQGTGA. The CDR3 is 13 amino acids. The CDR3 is CASSLTRGYEQYF. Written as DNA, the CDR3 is TGTGCCAGCAGCTTAACACGCGGTTACGAGCAGTACTTC.

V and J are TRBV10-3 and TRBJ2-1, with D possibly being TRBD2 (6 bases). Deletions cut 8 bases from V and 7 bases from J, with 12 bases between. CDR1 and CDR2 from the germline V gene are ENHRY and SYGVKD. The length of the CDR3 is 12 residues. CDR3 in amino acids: CAIGPGANEQFF. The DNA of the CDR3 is TGTGCCATCGGACCGGGAGCGAATGAGCAGTTCTTC.

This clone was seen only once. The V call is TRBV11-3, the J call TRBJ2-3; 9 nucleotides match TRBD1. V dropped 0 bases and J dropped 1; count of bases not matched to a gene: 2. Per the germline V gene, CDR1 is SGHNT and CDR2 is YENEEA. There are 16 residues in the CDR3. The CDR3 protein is CASSLEGQGGTDTQYF. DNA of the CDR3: TGTGCCAGCAGCTTAGAGGGACAGGGCGGCACAGATACGCAGTATTTT.

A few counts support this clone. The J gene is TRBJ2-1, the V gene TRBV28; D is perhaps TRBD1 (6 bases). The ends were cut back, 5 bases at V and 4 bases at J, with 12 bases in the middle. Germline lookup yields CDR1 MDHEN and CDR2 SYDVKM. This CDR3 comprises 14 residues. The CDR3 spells CASSPPQGYNEQFF. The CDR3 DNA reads TGTGCCAGCAGTCCACCCCAGGGGTACAATGAGCAGTTCTTC.

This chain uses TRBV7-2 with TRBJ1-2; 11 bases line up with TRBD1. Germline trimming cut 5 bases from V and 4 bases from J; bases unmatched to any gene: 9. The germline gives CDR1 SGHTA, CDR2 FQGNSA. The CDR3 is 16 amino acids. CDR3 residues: CASSLQHGTGGYGYTF. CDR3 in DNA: TGTGCCAGCAGCCTTCAACACGGGACAGGGGGCTATGGCTACACCTTC.

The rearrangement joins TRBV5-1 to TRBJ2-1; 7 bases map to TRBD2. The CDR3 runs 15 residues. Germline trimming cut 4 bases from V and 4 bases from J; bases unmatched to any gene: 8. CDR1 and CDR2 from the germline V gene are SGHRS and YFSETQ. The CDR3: CASSTPGGRYNEQFF. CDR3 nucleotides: TGCGCCAGCAGCACACCGGGGGGACGATACAATGAGCAGTTCTTC.

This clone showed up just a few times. In DNA, the CDR3 is TGTGCCAGCAGTTCACGGGACACTTTGAATGGCTACACCTTC. Encoded protein: CASSSRDTLNGYTF. The rearrangement links TRBV27 to TRBJ1-2, with D possibly matching TRBD1 (6 bases). V lost 4 bases and J 6 bases, leaving 15 bases between the germline ends. Per germline, CDR1 MNHEY and CDR2 SMNVEV (reference sequence). CDR3 length equals 14 residues.

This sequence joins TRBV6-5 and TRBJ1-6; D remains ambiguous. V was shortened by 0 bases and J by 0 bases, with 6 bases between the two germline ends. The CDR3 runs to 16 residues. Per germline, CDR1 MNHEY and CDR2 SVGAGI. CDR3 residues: CASSYSLSSYNSPLHF. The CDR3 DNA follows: TGTGCCAGCAGTTACTCTCTGAGCTCCTATAATTCACCCCTCCACTTT.

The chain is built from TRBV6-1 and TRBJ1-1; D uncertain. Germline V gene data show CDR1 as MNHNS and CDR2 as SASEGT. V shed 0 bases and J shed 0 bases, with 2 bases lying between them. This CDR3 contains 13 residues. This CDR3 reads CASSEALNTEAFF. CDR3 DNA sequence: TGTGCCAGCAGTGAAGCGCTGAACACTGAAGCTTTCTTT.

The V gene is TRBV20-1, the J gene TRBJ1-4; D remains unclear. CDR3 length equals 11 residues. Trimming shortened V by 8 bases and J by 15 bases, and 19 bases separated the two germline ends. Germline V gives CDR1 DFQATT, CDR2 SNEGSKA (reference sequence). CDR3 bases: TGCAGTCTTACCCAGTTAGGAAGGGTGTTTTTT. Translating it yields CSLTQLGRVFF.

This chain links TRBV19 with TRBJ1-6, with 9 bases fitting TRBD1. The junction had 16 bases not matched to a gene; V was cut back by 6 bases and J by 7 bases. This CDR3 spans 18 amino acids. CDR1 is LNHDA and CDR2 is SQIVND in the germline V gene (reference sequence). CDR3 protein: CASSHRQGGSSANSPLHF. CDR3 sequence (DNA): TGTGCCAGTAGCCACCGACAGGGGGGCTCCTCGGCCAATTCACCCCTCCACTTT.

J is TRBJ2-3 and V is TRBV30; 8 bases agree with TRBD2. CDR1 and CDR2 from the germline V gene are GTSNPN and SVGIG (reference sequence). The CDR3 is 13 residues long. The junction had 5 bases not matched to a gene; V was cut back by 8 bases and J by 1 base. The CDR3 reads CAKGLAGTDTQYF. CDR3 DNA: TGTGCCAAAGGACTAGCCGGCACAGATACGCAGTATTTT.

CDR3 DNA: TGTGCCAGCTCACCACGGCAGGAGGGAGCTAACTATGGCTACACCTTC. As protein: CASSPRQEGANYGYTF. The genes are TRBV18 and TRBJ1-2; the D is unclear. This CDR3 comprises 16 residues. Germline assignment: CDR1 KGHSH and CDR2 LQKENI. Deletions cut 1 base from V and 0 bases from J, with 12 bases between.

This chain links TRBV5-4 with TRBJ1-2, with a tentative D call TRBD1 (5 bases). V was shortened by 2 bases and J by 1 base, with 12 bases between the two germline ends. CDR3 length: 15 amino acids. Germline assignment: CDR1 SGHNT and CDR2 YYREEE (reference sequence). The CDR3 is CASSFSRAFNYGYTF. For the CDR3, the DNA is TGTGCCAGCAGCTTCAGCAGGGCTTTTAACTATGGCTACACCTTC. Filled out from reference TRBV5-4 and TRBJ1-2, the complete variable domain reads ETGVTQSPTHLIKTRGQQVTLRCSSQSGHNTVSWYQQALGQGPQFIFQYYREEENGRGNFPPRFSGLQFPNYSSELNVNALELDDSALYLCASSFSRAFNYGYTFGSGTRLTVV.

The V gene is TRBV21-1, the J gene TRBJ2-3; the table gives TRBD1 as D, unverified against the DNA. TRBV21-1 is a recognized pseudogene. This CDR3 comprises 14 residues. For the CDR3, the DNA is TGTGCCAGCAGCATGACAGGGAACACAGATACGCAGTATTTT. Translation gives CASSMTGNTDTQYF.

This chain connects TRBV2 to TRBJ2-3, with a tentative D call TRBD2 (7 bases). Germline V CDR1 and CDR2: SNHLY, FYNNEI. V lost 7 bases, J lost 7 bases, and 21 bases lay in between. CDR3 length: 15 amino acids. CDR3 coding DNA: TGTGCCAGCACCGAGAGGGGGGGAGGTGAAAATACGCAGTATTTT. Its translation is CASTERGGGENTQYF. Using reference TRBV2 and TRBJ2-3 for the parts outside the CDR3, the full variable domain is EPEVTQTPSHQVTQMGQEVILRCVPISNHLYFYWYRQILGQKVEFLVSFYNNEISEKSEIFDDQFSVERPDGSNFTLKIRSTKLEDSAMYFCASTERGGGENTQYFGPGTRLTVL.

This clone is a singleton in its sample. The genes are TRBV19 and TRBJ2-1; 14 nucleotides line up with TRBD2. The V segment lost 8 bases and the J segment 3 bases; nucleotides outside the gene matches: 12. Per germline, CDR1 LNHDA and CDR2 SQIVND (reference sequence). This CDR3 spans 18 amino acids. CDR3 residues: CASHGSGTSGRYYNEQFF. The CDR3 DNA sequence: TGTGCCAGTCATGGATCCGGGACTAGCGGGAGATACTACAATGAGCAGTTCTTC.

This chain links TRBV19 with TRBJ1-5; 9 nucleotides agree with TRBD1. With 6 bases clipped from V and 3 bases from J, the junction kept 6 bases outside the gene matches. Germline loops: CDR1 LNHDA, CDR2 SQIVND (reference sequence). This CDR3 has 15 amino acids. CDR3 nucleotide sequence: TGTGCCAGTAGAAAGGACAGGGGAATCAATCAGCCCCAGCATTTT. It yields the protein CASRKDRGINQPQHF.

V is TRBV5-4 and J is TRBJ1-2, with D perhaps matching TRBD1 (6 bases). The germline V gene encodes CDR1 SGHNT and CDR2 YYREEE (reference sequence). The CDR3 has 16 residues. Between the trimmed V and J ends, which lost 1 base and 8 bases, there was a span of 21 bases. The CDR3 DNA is TGTGCCAGCAGCTTGCTCGACAGGAATTACGCAGTCGGCTACACCTTC. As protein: CASSLLDRNYAVGYTF.

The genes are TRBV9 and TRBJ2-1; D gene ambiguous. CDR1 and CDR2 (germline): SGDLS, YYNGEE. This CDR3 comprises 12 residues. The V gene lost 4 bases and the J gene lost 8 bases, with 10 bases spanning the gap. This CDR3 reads CASSSDDDEQFF. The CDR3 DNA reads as TGTGCCAGCAGCTCAGACGACGATGAGCAGTTCTTC.

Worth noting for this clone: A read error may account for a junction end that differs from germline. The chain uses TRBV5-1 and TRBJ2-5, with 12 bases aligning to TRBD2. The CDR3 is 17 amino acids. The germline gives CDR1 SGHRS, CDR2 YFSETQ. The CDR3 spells CASSLAGTSGSQKTQYF. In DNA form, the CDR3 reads TGCGCCAGCAGCTTGGCCGGGACTAGCGGGTCCCAAAAGACCCAGTACTTC.

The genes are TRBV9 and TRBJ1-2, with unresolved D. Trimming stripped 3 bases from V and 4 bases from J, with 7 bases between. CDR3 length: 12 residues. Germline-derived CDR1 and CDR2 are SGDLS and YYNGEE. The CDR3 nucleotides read TGTGCCAGCAGCGCCTCTAGCTATGGCTACACCTTC. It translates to CASSASSYGYTF.

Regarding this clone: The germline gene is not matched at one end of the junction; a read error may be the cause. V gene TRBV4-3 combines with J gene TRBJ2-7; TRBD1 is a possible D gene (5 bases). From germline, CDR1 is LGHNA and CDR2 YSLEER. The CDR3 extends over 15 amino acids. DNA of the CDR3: TGCGTCAGCAGCCAAGATACAGACAGCTCCTACGAGCAGTACTTC. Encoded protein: CVSSQDTDSSYEQYF.

CDR3 DNA sequence: TGTGCCAGCAGTGAACTTGGACAGCCGTTTGAGCCCCAGCATTTT. This gives the protein CASSELGQPFEPQHF. The chain couples TRBV6-1 to TRBJ1-5, with D tentatively TRBD1 (6 bases). The CDR3 extends over 15 amino acids. The V end was cut by 2 bases, the J end by 8 bases, with 16 bases between. Looked up from germline, CDR1 is MNHNS and CDR2 is SASEGT.

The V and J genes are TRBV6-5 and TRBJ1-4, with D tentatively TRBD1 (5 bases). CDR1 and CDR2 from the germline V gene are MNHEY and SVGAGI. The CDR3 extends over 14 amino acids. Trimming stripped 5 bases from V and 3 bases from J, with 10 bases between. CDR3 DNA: TGTGCCAGCAGTGGGGGGAACTCTAATGAAAAACTGTTTTTT. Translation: CASSGGNSNEKLFF.

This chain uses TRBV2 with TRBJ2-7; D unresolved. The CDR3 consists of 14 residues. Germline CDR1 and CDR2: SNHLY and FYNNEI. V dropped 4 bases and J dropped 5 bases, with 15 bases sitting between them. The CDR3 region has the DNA TGTGCCAGCAGTGGGATCTCCGCTAGAAACGAGCAGTACTTC. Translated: CASSGISARNEQYF.

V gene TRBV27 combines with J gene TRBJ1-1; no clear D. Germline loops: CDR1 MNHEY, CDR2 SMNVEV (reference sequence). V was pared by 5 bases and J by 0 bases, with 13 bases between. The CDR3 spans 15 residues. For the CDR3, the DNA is TGTGCCAGCAGTCCCCGCTGGACCCTGAACACTGAAGCTTTCTTT. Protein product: CASSPRWTLNTEAFF.